This T cell receptor beta chain derives from a study of early T cells in non-severe SARS-CoV-2 infection listed by TCRdb under 2021. Regarding the complete study: TCR sequencing used bulk RNA from unsorted whole blood, so alpha and beta chains could not be paired.

The cysteine opens and the phenylalanine closes a CDR3 of 15 amino acids. This entry keeps only the CDR3 DNA: 45 bases, framed from base 1. Here V drops 2 bases and J drops 3 bases, and the junction holds 6 bases not matched to any gene. As encoded in the germline V gene, CDR1 is MNHEY while CDR2 is SVGEGT. This clonotype has at least ten counts. No antigen is known for it. No base quality information exists; no much larger clone differs at one position. The library was generated by 5' RACE. TCRdb lists the instrument as NextSeq 500. The TCR library protocol attached unique molecular identifiers to individual cDNA molecules to correct for sequencing error and PCR bias. Both TCR alpha and beta chains were sequenced, and tight co-correlation was observed between alpha and beta sequence abundances in each sample. Under the source paper's analysis protocol: Decombinator V4 was used to perform V gene, J gene and CDR3 annotation of TCR sequences. Expanded TCRs were defined as changing significantly between any two time points under a Poisson model with p below 0.0001. TCR abundances were normalised to the total number of TCRs sequenced per sample and expressed as counts per million. TRAV1-2 paired with TRAJ12, TRAJ20 or TRAJ33 defined MAIT TCRs, while TRAV10 paired with TRAJ18 defined iNKT TCRs. VDJdb, accessed 1 November 2021, was searched for CMV, EBV and SARS-CoV-2 annotated TCRs, with TCRs annotated for multiple antigens excluded. TCRdb trimmed the raw reads at Q25, called clones with MiXCR and kept productive beta chains. Every distinct CDR3 protein forms one entry, paired with its most common genes and DNA. What appears here as the V and J calls and clone size reflects TCRdb's work, not the paper's. The sample yields nearly 95,000 distinct CDR3 sequences; around a sixth were counted once. Around 4.9% of the sample comes from the top ten.

Set within a cohort of healthcare workers in London, UK, this nested case-control study involved weekly PCR testing of nasopharyngeal swabs along with blood sampling. Healthcare workers were recruited between 23 and 31 March 2020, during the week of the UK lockdown, and were followed weekly for up to roughly 15 weeks. Overall study outcomes, separate from this receptor: Matching against VDJdb was skewed toward anti-spike CD8 responses, likely underestimated virus-specific expansions, and missed private and CD4 specificities.

This sequence was found in an adult who was a healthcare worker with PCR-confirmed SARS-CoV-2 infection or an uninfected control (not recorded which). The specimen was whole blood, collected at baseline. The chain uses TRBV6-2 or TRBV6-3 and TRBJ2-5; TRBD2 aligns with 7 central bases. The DNA sequence reads TGTGCCAGCAGTTACGGGTCGGGAGGTGAAGAGACCCAGTACTTC. Its protein product is CASSYGSGGEETQYF.